A single T cell receptor beta chain is shown here with its context. What it binds is not known. TCRdb itself ran the RT-PCR reads through MiXCR, one entry per CDR3 protein. The table records 500,000 to 550,000 distinct CDR3 sequences, roughly a quarter of them present only once. The sample is drawn from a study of response to subunit inactivated influenza vaccine. The CDR3 totals 15 residues. Between the trimmed V and J ends, which lost 0 bases and 3 bases, there was a span of 12 bases. Germline lookup yields CDR1 SGHTA and CDR2 FQGNSA. Study-wide findings and caveats: There was a suggestion from the authors that each seasonal influenza vaccination recruits few new T cells.

This sample also belongs to another study, concerning T cells expressing NK-cell markers. That work states: UMIs were included in TCR beta cDNA generated by 5'RACE template switching. Out of eight donors sequenced, seven tested HCMV-seropositive and the remaining one seronegative. Over 5 donors carried dominant NKG2C+ clonotypes that made up roughly 1.0-7.5% of their CD8+ T cells.

The TCR sequence derives from a man aged 50-60 years who received an inactivated influenza vaccine. The sample was CD4+ T cells sorted from PBMCs, taken about 12 days after vaccination. The chain uses TRBV7-2 and TRBJ2-7; tentatively, D is TRBD1 (5 bases). DNA for the CDR3: TGTGCCAGCAGCTTAGCGCTAGACAGACGCTACGAGCAGTACTTC. This translates into CASSLALDRRYEQYF.